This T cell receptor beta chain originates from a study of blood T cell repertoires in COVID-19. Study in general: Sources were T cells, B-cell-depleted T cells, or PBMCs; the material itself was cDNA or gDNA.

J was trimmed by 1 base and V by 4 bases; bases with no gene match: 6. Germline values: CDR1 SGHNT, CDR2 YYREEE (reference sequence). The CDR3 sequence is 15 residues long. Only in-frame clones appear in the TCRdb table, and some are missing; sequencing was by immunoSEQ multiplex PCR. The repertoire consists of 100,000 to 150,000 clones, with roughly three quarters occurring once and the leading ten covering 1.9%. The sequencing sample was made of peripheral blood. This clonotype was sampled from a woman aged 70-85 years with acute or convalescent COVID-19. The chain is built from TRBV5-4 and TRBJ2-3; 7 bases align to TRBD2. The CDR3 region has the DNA TGTGCCAGCAGCGGGAGGGGACTCCGCACAGATACGCAGTATTTT. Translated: CASSGRGLRTDTQYF. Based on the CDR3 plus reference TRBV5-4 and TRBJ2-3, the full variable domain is ETGVTQSPTHLIKTRGQQVTLRCSSQSGHNTVSWYQQALGQGPQFIFQYYREEENGRGNFPPRFSGLQFPNYSSELNVNALELDDSALYLCASSGRGLRTDTQYFGPGTRLTVL.